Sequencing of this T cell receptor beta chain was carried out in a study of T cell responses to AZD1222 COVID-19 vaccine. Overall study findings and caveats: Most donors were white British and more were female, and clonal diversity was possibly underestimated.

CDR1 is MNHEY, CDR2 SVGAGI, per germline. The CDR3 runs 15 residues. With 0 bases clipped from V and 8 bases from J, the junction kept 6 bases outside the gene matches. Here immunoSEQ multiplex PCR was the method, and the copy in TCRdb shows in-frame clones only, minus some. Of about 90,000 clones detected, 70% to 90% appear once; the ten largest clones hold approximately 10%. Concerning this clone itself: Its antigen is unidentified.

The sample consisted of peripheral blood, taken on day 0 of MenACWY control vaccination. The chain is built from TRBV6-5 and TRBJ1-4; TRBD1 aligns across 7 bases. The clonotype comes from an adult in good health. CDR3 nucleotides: TGTGCCAGCAGTTACTCAGGGGGCGCGGGGGAAAAACTGTTTTTT. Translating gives CASSYSGGAGEKLFF.